These 32 T cell receptor beta chains came from one sample sequenced in a study of T cell repertoires in cytomegalovirus infection. TCRdb re-analysed the reads in MiXCR, keeping a single row per CDR3 protein. The data hold some 220,000 distinct CDR3 sequences, with 9% to 15% observed a single time. The specimen sequenced was PBMCs. These receptors were obtained from a human donor in good health (CMV status not recorded). Some clones in this sample may be carry-over from other donors' samples.

This clonotype was seen many times. The chain employs TRBV7-2 and TRBJ1-5, with D maybe TRBD1 (5 bases). The germline CDR1 and CDR2 sequences are SGHTA and FQGNSA. Trimming stripped 5 bases from V and 7 bases from J, with 18 bases between. The CDR3 has 15 residues. CDR3 amino acids: CASSQRGQGSQPQHF. CDR3 DNA sequence: TGTGCCAGCAGCCAACGGGGCCAAGGATCACAGCCCCAGCATTTT.

This clonotype was observed many times. The chain combines TRBV7-2 with TRBJ1-5; D remains ambiguous. Germline CDR1 is SGHTA and CDR2 is FQGNSA. CDR3 size: 14 residues. With 5 bases removed from V and 3 bases from J, the gap between germline ends came to 11 bases. The CDR3 DNA reads TGTGCCAGCAGCACCGAAGGCCTCAATCAGCCCCAGCATTTT. Encoded protein: CASSTEGLNQPQHF.

Many counts were recorded for this clonotype. In DNA form, the CDR3 reads TGTGCCAGCAGCTCCCCCTCAGGGGGCTCTGAAGCTTTCTTT. Protein sequence: CASSSPSGGSEAFF. V and J are TRBV7-9 and TRBJ1-1; 8 nucleotides line up with TRBD1. From germline, CDR1 is SEHNR and CDR2 FQNEAQ (reference sequence). The CDR3 is made up of 14 amino acids. Unmatched junction bases numbered 7, after V lost 4 bases and J lost 6 bases.

There are many counts of this clonotype. The V and J genes are TRBV7-2 and TRBJ1-2, with TRBD1 identical over 7 bases. The CDR3 loop spans 14 amino acids. Germline CDR1 reads SGHTA; CDR2 reads FQGNSA. J gave up 3 bases and V 5 bases, and 6 bases lay outside the gene matches. In DNA form, the CDR3 reads TGTGCCAGCAGCCCCGGGACAGAGTACTATGGCTACACCTTC. Residues: CASSPGTEYYGYTF.

This clonotype was recorded many times. The chain uses TRBV7-2 and TRBJ2-3; D remains unclear. CDR1 is SGHTA and CDR2 is FQGNSA in the germline V gene. Trimming cost V 5 bases and J 2 bases, with 11 bases left between them. This CDR3 region has 14 residues. As DNA, the CDR3 is TGTGCCAGCAGCGATACGGCGACCACAGATACGCAGTATTTT. Its translation: CASSDTATTDTQYF.

In its sample, this clonotype was seen many times. The chain uses TRBV7-2 and TRBJ2-3, with unresolved D. Trimming took off 5 bases at V and 5 bases at J, with 8 bases between the two ends. Germline CDR1 reads SGHTA; CDR2 reads FQGNSA. The length of the CDR3 is 12 residues. This chain's CDR3 is CASSGVGDTQYF. CDR3 DNA: TGTGCCAGCAGCGGGGTGGGAGATACGCAGTATTTT.

This clonotype has at least ten counts. CDR3 sequence reads: CASSRGAQETQYF. The CDR3 nucleotides read TGTGCCAGCAGCCGGGGGGCTCAAGAGACCCAGTACTTC. The chain couples TRBV7-2 to TRBJ2-5; D is perhaps TRBD2 (7 bases). The CDR3 consists of 13 residues. Per germline, CDR1 SGHTA and CDR2 FQGNSA. Between the trimmed V and J ends, which lost 5 bases and 2 bases, there was a span of 9 bases.

Ten or more counts support this clonotype. The chain has TRBV5-5 and TRBJ2-1; 10 bases are a match to TRBD2. Germline V gene data show CDR1 as SGHKS and CDR2 as YYEKEE (reference sequence). The CDR3 is 16 residues long. V dropped 2 bases and J dropped 7; count of bases not matched to a gene: 9. This CDR3 reads CASSFSSGRATNEQFF. CDR3 DNA: TGTGCCAGCAGCTTTTCCAGCGGGAGGGCCACGAATGAGCAGTTCTTC.

As for this clonotype: Sequence at one end of the junction differs from germline and may be a read error. The chain has TRBV7-2 and TRBJ1-1, with unresolved D. The CDR3 consists of 14 residues. CDR1 and CDR2 from the germline V gene are SGHTA and FQGNSA. This chain's CDR3 is CASNLSRANTEAFF. CDR3 DNA: TGTGCCAGCAACTTATCTCGAGCGAACACTGAAGCTTTCTTT.

The table lists this clonotype with many counts. This rearrangement joins TRBV7-2 to TRBJ2-6; the match to TRBD2 covers 10 bases. The length of the CDR3 is 19 residues. Germline CDR1 and CDR2: SGHTA and FQGNSA. V was pared by 3 bases and J by 0 bases, with 8 bases of the junction left unmatched. CDR3 DNA: TGTGCCAGCAGCTTGTTTAGCGGGAGGACCTTCTCTGGGGCCAACGTCCTGACTTTC. Translated, it gives CASSLFSGRTFSGANVLTF.

Remarks on this clonotype: It is unclear where the CDR3 begins or ends on the DNA, so no DNA is shown, and the CDR3 is as TCRdb lists it. This chain links TRBV7-5 with TRBJ2-3. TRBV7-5 is marked as a pseudogene. The CDR3 extends over 16 residues, inclusive of both ends. The CDR3 spells CISVSEALAVGDTQYF.

This clonotype has only a few counts. The chain has TRBV7-8 and TRBJ2-7, with D possibly being TRBD1 or TRBD2 (5 bases each). The CDR3 is 15 residues long. Looked up from germline, CDR1 is SGHVS and CDR2 is FQNEAQ. V lost 7 bases, J lost 5 bases, and 21 bases lay in between. CDR3 loop: CASTGRGVRLHEQYF. In DNA form, the CDR3 reads TGTGCCAGCACCGGCAGAGGGGTGCGGCTCCACGAGCAGTACTTC.

This clonotype was recorded at least ten times. This sequence joins TRBV12-3 or TRBV12-4 and TRBJ2-1; D uncertain. Trimming cost V 4 bases and J 10 bases, with 11 bases left between them. This CDR3 comprises 12 residues. Here the CDR3 reads CASSSLYEEQFF. CDR3 coding DNA: TGTGCCAGCAGTTCCCTCTATGAGGAGCAGTTCTTC.

This clonotype showed up many times. This chain uses TRBV7-2 with TRBJ2-7; 7 nucleotides match TRBD2. V shed 1 base, J shed 2 bases, and the junction held 2 bases outside the gene matches. The CDR3 extends over 14 amino acids. Germline values: CDR1 SGHTA, CDR2 FQGNSA. Written as DNA, the CDR3 is TGTGCCAGCAGCTTAGGACTAGCCCCCTACGAGCAGTACTTC. It is translated as CASSLGLAPYEQYF.

This clonotype is medium-sized within its sample. The J gene is TRBJ2-2, the V gene TRBV7-2; D gene ambiguous. Trimming took 5 bases from V and 3 from J, leaving 13 bases between them. Germline V gene data show CDR1 as SGHTA and CDR2 as FQGNSA. The CDR3 spans 15 residues. CDR3: CASSRKDQDTGELFF. The CDR3 DNA reads as TGTGCCAGCAGCCGGAAGGACCAAGACACCGGGGAGCTGTTTTTT. The whole variable domain, remainder taken from reference TRBV7-2 and TRBJ2-2, is GAGVSQSPSNKVTEKGKDVELRCDPISGHTALYWYRQSLGQGLEFLIYFQGNSAPDKSGLPSDRFSAERTGGSVSTLTIQRTQQEDSAVYLCASSRKDQDTGELFFGEGSRLTVL.

This clonotype has just a few counts. The CDR3 region is CSVVPGTNEKLFF. CDR3 in DNA: TGCAGCGTTGTTCCGGGGACTAATGAAAAACTGTTTTTT. The V and J genes are TRBV29-1 and TRBJ1-4; D is undetermined. The V and J ends lost 4 bases and 2 bases respectively, with 8 bases between them. The CDR3 loop spans 13 amino acids. Germline values: CDR1 SQVTM, CDR2 ANQGSEA.

This clonotype was recorded many times. V is TRBV7-2 and J is TRBJ2-3, with D uncertain. Germline-derived CDR1 and CDR2 are SGHTA and FQGNSA. V lost 3 bases and J 3 bases, leaving 10 bases between the germline ends. The CDR3 totals 14 residues. The CDR3 loop is CASSLNPRTDTQYF. The CDR3, as DNA: TGTGCCAGCAGCTTGAACCCCAGGACAGATACGCAGTATTTT.

Ten or more counts support this clonotype. CDR3 nucleotide sequence: TGTGCCAGCAGCTTAGGTCCAGCCACAGATACGCAGTATTTT. It is translated as CASSLGPATDTQYF. The J gene is TRBJ2-3, the V gene TRBV7-2; D is undetermined. Germline CDR1 SGHTA, CDR2 FQGNSA. The CDR3 has 14 amino acids. Trimming stripped 1 base from V and 2 bases from J, with 7 bases between.

The gene calls are TRBV19 and TRBJ1-1, with D unresolved. V lost 4 bases and J 1 base, leaving 7 bases between the germline ends. Germline CDR1 is LNHDA and CDR2 is SQIVND (reference sequence). This CDR3 has 13 amino acids. Here the CDR3 DNA reads TGTGCCAGTAGTACCACTGAGAACACTGAAGCTTTCTTT. Translating it yields CASSTTENTEAFF.

The chain recombines TRBV5-1 with TRBJ2-3; D perhaps matches TRBD2 (5 bases). Germline V gives CDR1 SGHRS, CDR2 YFSETQ. This CDR3 is built from 15 residues. Trimming stripped 0 bases from V and 0 bases from J, with 8 bases between. CDR3 sequence reads: CASSLEDWSTDTQYF. For the CDR3, the DNA is TGCGCCAGCAGCTTGGAGGACTGGAGCACAGATACGCAGTATTTT.

This clonotype was seen ten or more times. The V and J genes are TRBV6-1 and TRBJ1-2; D is perhaps TRBD1 (5 bases). The CDR3 loop spans 15 amino acids. CDR1 and CDR2 (germline): MNHNS, SASEGT. V lost 7 bases, J lost 0 bases, and 15 bases lay in between. CDR3 sequence: CASTKNRIPNYGYTF. The CDR3 DNA reads as TGTGCCAGCACCAAAAACAGGATACCTAACTATGGCTACACCTTC.

This CDR3 reads CSVESTQTLFSYGYTF. CDR3 in DNA: TGCAGCGTTGAAAGTACTCAAACCCTCTTCAGCTATGGCTACACCTTC. The J gene is TRBJ1-2, the V gene TRBV29-1; no definite D call. This CDR3 region has 16 residues. Germline lookup yields CDR1 SQVTM and CDR2 ANQGSEA. The ends were cut back, 2 bases at V and 4 bases at J, with 20 bases in the middle.

This sequence joins TRBV28 and TRBJ2-2; 11 bases fit TRBD2. Germline CDR1 reads MDHEN; CDR2 reads SYDVKM. V trimming: 4 bases; J trimming: 1 base; junction bases outside the gene matches: 8. This CDR3 has 18 amino acids. This CDR3 is CASSSSSGRAENTGELFF. DNA for the CDR3: TGTGCCAGCAGTTCGAGTAGCGGGAGGGCCGAGAACACCGGGGAGCTGTTTTTT.

This clonotype was counted many times. The rearrangement uses TRBV7-2 and TRBJ2-3; maybe TRBD2 (5 bases). V was cut by 2 bases and J by 0 bases, with 12 bases left in between. The CDR3 loop spans 16 amino acids. The germline gives CDR1 SGHTA, CDR2 FQGNSA. The CDR3 region has the DNA TGTGCCAGCAGCTTAATGTTGTCGGGGAGCACAGATACGCAGTATTTT. Its translation is CASSLMLSGSTDTQYF.

The chain is built from TRBV7-3 and TRBJ2-5; 8 bases are a match to TRBD2. Germline assignment: CDR1 SGHTA and CDR2 FQGTGA. J lost 1 base, V lost 6 bases, and 4 bases had no gene match. The CDR3 spans 14 residues. CDR3 nucleotide sequence: TGTGCCAGCAGTACCGCGGGGGGCCAAGAGACCCAGTACTTC. Amino acid sequence: CASSTAGGQETQYF.

This clonotype was seen repeatedly, ten times or more. This rearrangement joins TRBV28 to TRBJ1-5; no clear D. The CDR3 runs 15 residues. Germline values: CDR1 MDHEN, CDR2 SYDVKM. V shed 2 bases and J shed 2 bases, with 10 bases lying between them. The CDR3 region has the DNA TGTGCCAGCAGTTTAAGGCTAAACGGCAATCAGCCCCAGCATTTT. Protein sequence: CASSLRLNGNQPQHF.

This sequence joins TRBV6-2 or TRBV6-3 and TRBJ2-7; 13 bases line up with TRBD2. Trimming at V came to 6 bases and at J to 3 bases, leaving 2 bases not matched to a gene. The CDR3 contains 14 residues. CDR1 is MNHEY and CDR2 is SVGEGT in the germline V gene. CDR3 sequence (DNA): TGTGCCAGCAGAGGGACTAGCGGGAACTACGAGCAGTACTTC. Its protein is CASRGTSGNYEQYF.

This clonotype was seen at least ten times. The CDR3, as DNA: TGTGCCAGCAGTTTTTCGTCCAATCAGCCCCAGCATTTT. Protein sequence: CASSFSSNQPQHF. V gene TRBV28 combines with J gene TRBJ1-5; no clear D. Deletions cut 3 bases from V and 3 bases from J, with 6 bases between. Germline assignment: CDR1 MDHEN and CDR2 SYDVKM. The CDR3 has 13 amino acids.

At least ten counts were recorded for this clonotype. The gene calls are TRBV7-2 and TRBJ2-3; no clear D gene. Germline V gene lookup returns CDR1 SGHTA and CDR2 FQGNSA. This CDR3 region has 15 residues. Trimming removed 6 bases at V and 1 base at J, with 14 bases between. The CDR3 nucleotides read TGTGCCAGCAGTACGGCGTCGTTGGGCACAGATACGCAGTATTTT. Translating gives CASSTASLGTDTQYF.

In this sample, this clonotype turned up many times. The rearrangement joins TRBV7-2 to TRBJ1-1; TRBD1 aligns across 7 bases. The V gene end was trimmed by 5 bases and the J gene end by 4 bases; junction bases not matched to a gene: 4. This CDR3 is built from 13 residues. CDR1 and CDR2 (germline): SGHTA, FQGNSA. CDR3 DNA sequence: TGTGCCAGCAGCGCCACAGGGGCCACTGAAGCTTTCTTT. As protein: CASSATGATEAFF.

J is TRBJ2-1 and V is TRBV12-3 or TRBV12-4; D gene unclear. This CDR3 has 13 amino acids. The V end lost 5 bases, the J end lost 4 bases, and 9 bases lay between the germline ends. CDR3 nucleotides: TGTGCCAGCAGTAGTAACGGATACAATGAGCAGTTCTTC. Its protein is CASSSNGYNEQFF.

The chain combines TRBV19 with TRBJ2-1; possible D gene TRBD2, 5 bases. The CDR3 contains 12 residues. Germline CDR1 reads LNHDA; CDR2 reads SQIVND (reference sequence). The ends were cut back, 2 bases at V and 7 bases at J, with 6 bases in the middle. In DNA form, the CDR3 reads TGTGCCAGTAGTATAACGGGGAATGAGCAGTTCTTC. Translating it yields CASSITGNEQFF.